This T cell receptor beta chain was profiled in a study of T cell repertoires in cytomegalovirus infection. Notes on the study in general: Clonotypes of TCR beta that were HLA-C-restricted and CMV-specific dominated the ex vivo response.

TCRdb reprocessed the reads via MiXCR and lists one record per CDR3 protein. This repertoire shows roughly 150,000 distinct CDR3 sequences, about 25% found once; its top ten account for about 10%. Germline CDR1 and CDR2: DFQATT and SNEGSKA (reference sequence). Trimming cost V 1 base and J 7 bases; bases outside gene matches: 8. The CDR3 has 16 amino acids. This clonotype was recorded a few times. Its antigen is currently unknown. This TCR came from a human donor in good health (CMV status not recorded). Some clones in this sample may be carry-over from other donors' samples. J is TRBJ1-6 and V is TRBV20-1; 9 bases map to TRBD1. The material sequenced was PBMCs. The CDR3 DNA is TGCAGTGCTAGAGTACCTTCAGGGACAGGGAATTCACCCCTCCACTTT. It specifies CSARVPSGTGNSPLHF.